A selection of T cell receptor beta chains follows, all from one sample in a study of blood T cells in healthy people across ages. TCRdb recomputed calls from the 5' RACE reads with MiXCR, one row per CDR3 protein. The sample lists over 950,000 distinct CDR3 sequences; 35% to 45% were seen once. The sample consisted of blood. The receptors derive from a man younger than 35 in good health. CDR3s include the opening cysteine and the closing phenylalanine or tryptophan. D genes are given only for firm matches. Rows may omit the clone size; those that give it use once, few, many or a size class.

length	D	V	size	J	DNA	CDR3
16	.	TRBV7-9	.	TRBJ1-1	TGTGCCAGCAGCTTAGGCCCCGGCGGAATGAACACTGAAGCTTTCTTT	CASSLGPGGMNTEAFF
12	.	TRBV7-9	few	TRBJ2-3	TGTGCCAGCAGTTATTACACAGATACGCAGTATTTT	CASSYYTDTQYF
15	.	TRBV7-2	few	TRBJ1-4	TGTGCCAGCAGCTTAATTGGTGTTTATAATGAAAAACTGTTTTTT	CASSLIGVYNEKLFF
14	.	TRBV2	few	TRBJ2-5	TGTGCCAGCAGGGTGGGGGGACCACAAGAGACCCAGTACTTC	CASRVGGPQETQYF
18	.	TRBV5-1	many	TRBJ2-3	TGCGCCAGCAGCTTAAGGGAAGGAAGAAGCTTGCGCACAGATACGCAGTATTTT	CASSLREGRSLRTDTQYF
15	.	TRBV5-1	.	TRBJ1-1	TGCGCCAGCAGGGGTGGGGTTTCCGAAAGGACTGAAGCTTTCTTT	CASRGGVSERTEAFF
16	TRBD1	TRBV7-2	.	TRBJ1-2	TGTGCCAGCAGCCTCCAGCGGGACAGGCGTTATGATGGCTACACCTTC	CASSLQRDRRYDGYTF
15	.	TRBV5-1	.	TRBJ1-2	TGCGCCAGCAGCCCGATGGATGGAGGGAGCTATGGCTACACCTTC	CASSPMDGGSYGYTF
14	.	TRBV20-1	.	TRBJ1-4	TGCAGTGCTAGAGACGGCAGGGACAATGAAAAACTGTTTTTT	CSARDGRDNEKLFF
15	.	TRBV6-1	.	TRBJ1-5	TGTGCCAGCACCGGAACACAGGGAATGGGTCAGCCCCAGCATTTT	CASTGTQGMGQPQHF
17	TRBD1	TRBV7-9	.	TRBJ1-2	TGTGCCAGCAGCATGGGCTCTCGGGACAGGGTTTTGGATGGCTACACCTTC	CASSMGSRDRVLDGYTF
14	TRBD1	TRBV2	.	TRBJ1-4	TGTGCCAGCAGCAGGGACAGGGGACCCGAAAAACTGTTTTTT	CASSRDRGPEKLFF
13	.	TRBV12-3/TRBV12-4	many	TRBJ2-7	TGTGCCAGCAGTTTCCCCCCTCCCTACGAGCAGTACTTC	CASSFPPPYEQYF
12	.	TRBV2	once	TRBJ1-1	TGTGCCAGCACCGCCGTGGGTACTGAAGCTTTCTTT	CASTAVGTEAFF
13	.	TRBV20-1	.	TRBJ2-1	TGCAGTGCTAGCGAGAGGAGCCACAATGAGCAGTTCTTC	CSASERSHNEQFF
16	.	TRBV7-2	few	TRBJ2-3	TGTGCCAGCAGCTCCGGAGTGAGGGGGGGCGTAGATACGCAGTATTTT	CASSSGVRGGVDTQYF
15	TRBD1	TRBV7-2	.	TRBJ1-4	TGTGCCAGCAGCGCCCTGACAGGGTTGGGTGAAAAACTGTTTTTT	CASSALTGLGEKLFF
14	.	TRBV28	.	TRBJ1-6	TGTGCCAGCAGTTTTCGGCAGAATAATTCACCCCCCCACTTT	CASSFRQNNSPPHF
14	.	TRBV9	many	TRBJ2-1	TGTGCCAGCAGCGTAAGGGACCTAAACAATGAGCAGTTCTTC	CASSVRDLNNEQFF
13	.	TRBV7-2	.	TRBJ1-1	TGTGCCAGCAGCTTAGGGTCCAAGGGTGAAGCTTTCTTT	CASSLGSKGEAFF
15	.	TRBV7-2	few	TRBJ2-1	TGTGCCAGCAGCTTAGTTAGCGGTATCCACAATGAGCAGTTCTTC	CASSLVSGIHNEQFF
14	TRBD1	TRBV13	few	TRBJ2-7	TGTGCCAGCAGCCCGAGACAGGGGCAGGAAGAGCAGTACTTC	CASSPRQGQEEQYF
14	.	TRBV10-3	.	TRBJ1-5	TGTGCCATCAGGGGGGAGACGGGCAATCAGCCCCAGCATTTT	CAIRGETGNQPQHF
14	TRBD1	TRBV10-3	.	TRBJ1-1	TGTGCCACCCGGGACAGAGATATGAACACTGAAGCTTTCTTT	CATRDRDMNTEAFF
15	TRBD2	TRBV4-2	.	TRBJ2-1	TGTGCCAGCAGCCAAGGCCTAGCGGGGGTTTATGAGCAGTTCTTC	CASSQGLAGVYEQFF
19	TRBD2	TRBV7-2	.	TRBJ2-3	TGTGCCAGCAGCGTCCGCTTTAAGACTAGCGGGGGAAACACAGATACGCAGTATTTT	CASSVRFKTSGGNTDTQYF
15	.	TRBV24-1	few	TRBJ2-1	TGTGCCACCAGTGATGGGGCAGTTATTAACAATGAGCAGTTCTTC	CATSDGAVINNEQFF
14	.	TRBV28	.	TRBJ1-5	TGTGCCAGTCGAGGGCAGCCTAGCAATCAGCCCCAGCATTTT	CASRGQPSNQPQHF
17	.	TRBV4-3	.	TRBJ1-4	TGCGCCAGCAGCCAAGATAGGGGAAGGGCAACTAATGAAAAACTGTTTTTT	CASSQDRGRATNEKLFF
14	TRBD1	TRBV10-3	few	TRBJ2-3	TGTGCCATCAGCGTGGACAGGGTGACAGATACGCAGTATTTT	CAISVDRVTDTQYF
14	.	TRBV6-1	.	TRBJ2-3	TGTGCCAGCAGTGGAGTGGAACGGCCAGATACGCAGTATTTT	CASSGVERPDTQYF
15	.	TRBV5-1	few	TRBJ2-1	TGCGCCAGCAGCAGGGGACAACATGCATACAATGAGCAGTTCTTC	CASSRGQHAYNEQFF
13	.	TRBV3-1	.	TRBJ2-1	TGTGCCAGCAGCCGATATGAGGGTGGTGAGCAGTTCTTC	CASSRYEGGEQFF
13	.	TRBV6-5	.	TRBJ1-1	TGTGCCAGCAGTGACGACCCGCAGTTCGAAGCTTTCTTT	CASSDDPQFEAFF
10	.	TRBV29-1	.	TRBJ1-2	TGCAGCGTTGACGAGGTCGGGTACACCTTC	CSVDEVGYTF
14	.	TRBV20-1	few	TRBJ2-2	TGCAGTGCTAGAGATAAAGGACAGACCGGGGAGCTGTTTTTT	CSARDKGQTGELFF
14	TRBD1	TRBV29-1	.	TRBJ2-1	TGCAGCGCCCCTTCCTGGACAGGGAGGAATGGGCAGTTCTTC	CSAPSWTGRNGQFF
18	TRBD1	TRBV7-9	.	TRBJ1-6	TGTGCCAGCAGCTTGACTGGGACAGGCGGCTCCTATAATTCACCCCTCCACTTT	CASSLTGTGGSYNSPLHF
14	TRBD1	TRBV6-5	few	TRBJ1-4	TGTGCCAGCAGTCAGGACAGGGTCAATGAAAAACTGTTTTTT	CASSQDRVNEKLFF
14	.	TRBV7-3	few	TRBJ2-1	TGTGCCAGCAGCTTAAGTGGCACAAACAATGAGCAGTTCTTC	CASSLSGTNNEQFF
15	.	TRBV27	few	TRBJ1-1	TGTGCCAGCAGTTCCGGATTCAGGATGGATACTGAAGCTTTCTTT	CASSSGFRMDTEAFF
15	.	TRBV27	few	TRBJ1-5	TGTGCCAGCAGTTCAAGGACTGATAGCAATCAGCCCCAGCATTTT	CASSSRTDSNQPQHF
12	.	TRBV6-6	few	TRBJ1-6	TGTGCCAGTAAGGGGGGGGATTCACCCCTCCACTTT	CASKGGDSPLHF
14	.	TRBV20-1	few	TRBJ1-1	TGCAGTGCTAACCGGGACACCCTGGGCACTGAAGCTTTCTTT	CSANRDTLGTEAFF
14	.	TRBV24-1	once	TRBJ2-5	TGTGCCACCAGTGACCCTACTGCCTACAATGAGCAGTACTTC	CATSDPTAYNEQYF
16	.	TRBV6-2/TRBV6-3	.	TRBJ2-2	TGTGCCAGCAGTTACGTTCGGAGGACGAACACCGGGGAGCTGTTTTTT	CASSYVRRTNTGELFF